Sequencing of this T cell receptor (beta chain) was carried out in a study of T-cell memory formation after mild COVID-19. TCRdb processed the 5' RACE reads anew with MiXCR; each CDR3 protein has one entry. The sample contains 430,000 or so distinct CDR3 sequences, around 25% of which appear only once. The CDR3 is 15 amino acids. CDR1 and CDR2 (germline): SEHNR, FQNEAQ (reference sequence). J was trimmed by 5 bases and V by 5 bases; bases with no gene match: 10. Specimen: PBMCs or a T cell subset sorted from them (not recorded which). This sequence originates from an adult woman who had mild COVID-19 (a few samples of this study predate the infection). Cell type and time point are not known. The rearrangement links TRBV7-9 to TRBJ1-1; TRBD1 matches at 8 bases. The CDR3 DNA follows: TGTGCCAGCAGCCAGATCAGGGGGCGGAATACTGAAGCTTTCTTT. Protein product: CASSQIRGRNTEAFF.